This entry lists 27 T cell receptor beta chains sequenced from one sample in a study of circulating and synovial CD4+ cells in juvenile arthritis. Some clones are missing from TCRdb's copy, which holds only in-frame ones; the method was immunoSEQ multiplex PCR. The sample contains some 15,000 clones, around 91% of which appear only once. Sequenced material: CD4+ T cells from blood. These receptors all stem from a human donor with juvenile idiopathic arthritis.

This clone was observed a few times. V gene TRBV27 combines with J gene TRBJ2-1, with a tentative D call TRBD2 (6 bases). CDR3 length equals 15 residues. The germline V and J ends were trimmed by 3 bases and 0 bases, with 9 bases remaining between them. CDR1 MNHEY and CDR2 SMNVEV come from the germline V gene (reference sequence). CDR3 sequence (DNA): TGTGCCAGCAGTTTCTCGCGGGACTCCTACAATGAGCAGTTCTTC. This encodes CASSFSRDSYNEQFF.

About this clone itself: A junction boundary mismatches the germline segment, possibly from a read error. Other DNA sequences within the sample encode an identical CDR3. The chain carries TRBV18 and TRBJ1-6; D unclear. The CDR3 runs to 18 residues. Germline lookup yields CDR1 KGHSH and CDR2 LQKENI. CDR3 loop: CASSSRSEGLTHNSPLHF. CDR3 bases: TGTGCCAGCTCAAGTCGATCAGAGGGTCTGACCCATAATTCCCCCCTCCACTTT.

The rearrangement links TRBV18 to TRBJ2-1; no reliable D call. The germline CDR1 and CDR2 sequences are KGHSH and LQKENI. The germline V and J ends were trimmed by 5 bases and 7 bases, with 6 bases remaining between them. This CDR3 is 11 amino acids long. CDR3 in DNA: TGTGCCAGCTCATATTCTAATGAGCAGTTCTTC. Translation gives CASSYSNEQFF.

V usage is TRBV30 and J usage is TRBJ1-5; TRBD1 aligns across 9 bases. This CDR3 has 13 amino acids. CDR1 and CDR2 (germline): GTSNPN, SVGIG (reference sequence). V dropped 8 bases and J dropped 1; count of bases not matched to a gene: 3. The CDR3, as DNA: TGTGCCGGAGGACAGGGGAGCAATCAGCCCCAGCATTTT. Translated, it gives CAGGQGSNQPQHF.

This clone was observed a single time. This CDR3 reads CASSPGATGDNEQFF. The CDR3 bases are TGCGCCAGCAGCCCGGGTGCGACAGGGGACAATGAGCAGTTCTTC. The rearrangement links TRBV5-1 to TRBJ2-1, with 8 bases fitting TRBD1. The ends lost 4 bases at V and 5 bases at J; junction bases unmatched: 8. Germline V gives CDR1 SGHRS, CDR2 YFSETQ. The length of the CDR3 is 15 residues.

The CDR3 DNA follows: TGCGCCAGCAGTTCCAGGGGGCAGGGAGATACGCAGTATTTT. Protein product: CASSSRGQGDTQYF. This rearrangement joins TRBV5-1 to TRBJ2-3; 8 nucleotides match TRBD1. The CDR3 sequence is 14 residues long. CDR1 is SGHRS, CDR2 YFSETQ, per germline. V shed 5 bases and J 5 bases; nucleotides not matched to a gene: 7.

The chain recombines TRBV27 with TRBJ1-1; 9 bases fit TRBD1. There are 16 residues in the CDR3. The V segment lost 4 bases and the J segment 4 bases; nucleotides outside the gene matches: 10. The germline CDR1 and CDR2 sequences are MNHEY and SMNVEV (reference sequence). Written as DNA, the CDR3 is TGTGCCAGCAGTTCGATTGCGACAGGGGGTGCCACTGAAGCTTTCTTT. As protein: CASSSIATGGATEAFF.

This rearrangement joins TRBV5-1 to TRBJ1-2, with D perhaps matching TRBD1 (5 bases). From germline, CDR1 is SGHRS and CDR2 YFSETQ. V dropped 7 bases and J dropped 1 base, with 17 bases sitting between them. This CDR3 region has 15 residues. The CDR3 nucleotides read TGCGCCAGCTTTCGGGGGGACGGGAATAACTATGGCTACACCTTC. It yields the protein CASFRGDGNNYGYTF.

The rearrangement links TRBV5-1 to TRBJ1-4; the D gene is possibly TRBD1 (6 bases). Germline V CDR1 and CDR2: SGHRS, YFSETQ. The CDR3 runs 15 residues. Trimming took 0 bases from V and 3 from J, leaving 9 bases between them. CDR3 coding DNA: TGCGCCAGCAGCTTGGGTGGGACACCTAATGAAAAACTGTTTTTT. Its translation is CASSLGGTPNEKLFF.

The CDR3 region has the DNA TGTGCCAGCAGCTCCGACAGTAACAATGAGCAGTTCTTC. It is translated as CASSSDSNNEQFF. The chain uses TRBV5-8 and TRBJ2-1, with D possibly being TRBD1 (5 bases). CDR3 length: 13 residues. Trimming pared 3 bases from V and 5 bases from J, leaving 9 bases between. Germline assignment: CDR1 SGHTS and CDR2 YDEGEE. Variable domain in full (rest from reference TRBV5-8 and TRBJ2-1): EAGVTQSPTHLIKTRGQQATLRCSPISGHTSVYWYQQALGLGLQFLLWYDEGEERNRGNFPPRFSGRQFPNYSSELNVNALELEDSALYLCASSSDSNNEQFFGPGTRLTVL.

V and J are TRBV4-3 and TRBJ2-1; 10 bases match TRBD2. J gave up 8 bases and V 4 bases, and 8 bases lay outside the gene matches. The CDR3 has 15 residues. The germline V gene encodes CDR1 LGHNA and CDR2 YSLEER. The CDR3 here is CASSPLAGGGYEQFF. Written as DNA, the CDR3 is TGCGCCAGCAGCCCTTTAGCGGGAGGAGGTTATGAGCAGTTCTTC.

The CDR3 loop reads CASSSRLAGDRDTQYF. DNA for the CDR3: TGTGCCAGCAGTTCAAGACTAGCGGGAGATAGGGATACGCAGTATTTT. The chain is built from TRBV6-5 and TRBJ2-3, with 12 bases matching TRBD2. The V gene's germline CDR1 is MNHEY and CDR2 SVGAGI. Losses at the gene ends were 4 bases for V and 6 bases for J; bases not matched to a gene: 8. The CDR3 loop spans 16 amino acids.

This chain links TRBV7-8 with TRBJ1-1; no definite D call. The CDR3 consists of 11 residues. Germline V gene sequence: CDR1 SGHVS, CDR2 FQNEAQ. Trimming took off 2 bases at V and 9 bases at J, with 7 bases between the two ends. CDR3 DNA sequence: TGTGCCAGCAGCTTAACGACAAAAGCTTTCTTT. Encoded protein: CASSLTTKAFF.

This clone was picked up one time. The chain joins TRBV5-4 to TRBJ1-2, with 7 positions matching TRBD1. Germline V gives CDR1 SGHNT, CDR2 YYREEE (reference sequence). CDR3 length: 16 residues. V was pared by 4 bases and J by 2 bases, with 11 bases of the junction left unmatched. CDR3 in DNA: TGTGCCAGCAGCGGGGGACAGAGCCGCTGGAACTATGGCTACACCTTC. Amino acid sequence: CASSGGQSRWNYGYTF.

This sequence joins TRBV2 and TRBJ1-4; 9 positions agree with TRBD1. V was clipped by 3 bases and J by 8 bases; unmatched bases: 4. The CDR3 runs 14 residues. The germline gives CDR1 SNHLY, CDR2 FYNNEI. The CDR3 region is CASSEDRGREKLFF. CDR3 in DNA: TGTGCCAGCAGTGAGGACAGGGGAAGAGAAAAACTGTTTTTT.

V is TRBV4-1 and J is TRBJ1-2, with a possible D match to TRBD1 (5 bases). Germline V gene data show CDR1 as MGHRA and CDR2 as YSYEKL. There are 15 residues in the CDR3. Trimming took off 1 base at V and 3 bases at J, with 12 bases between the two ends. DNA of the CDR3: TGCGCCAGCAGCCAAGGACGGGGGACGGACTATGGCTACACCTTC. Protein: CASSQGRGTDYGYTF.

The chain uses TRBV5-4 and TRBJ2-7; D ambiguous. The V gene's germline CDR1 is SGHNT and CDR2 YYREEE (reference sequence). The CDR3 is made up of 13 amino acids. The V end lost 4 bases, the J end lost 0 bases, and 8 bases lay between the germline ends. DNA for the CDR3: TGTGCCAGCAGCGCCGAGAGCTCCTACGAGCAGTACTTC. Translating it yields CASSAESSYEQYF.

The J gene is TRBJ1-2, the V gene TRBV30, with D possibly TRBD1 on 5 matching bases. The CDR3 is made up of 14 amino acids. V was clipped by 0 bases and J by 4 bases, with 12 bases between them. Germline V gene sequence: CDR1 GTSNPN, CDR2 SVGIG (reference sequence). The CDR3 spells CAWSVQAGSYGYTF. The CDR3 DNA follows: TGTGCCTGGAGTGTACAGGCCGGGAGCTATGGCTACACCTTC. Based on the CDR3 plus reference TRBV30 and TRBJ1-2, the full variable domain is SQTIHQWPATLVQPVGSPLSLECTVEGTSNPNLYWYRQAAGRGLQLLFYSVGIGQISSEVPQNLSASRPQDRQFILSSKKLLLSDSGFYLCAWSVQAGSYGYTFGSGTRLTVV.

The chain couples TRBV7-9 to TRBJ1-4, with D possibly matching TRBD1 (6 bases). Trimming pared 6 bases from V and 4 bases from J, leaving 21 bases between. The CDR3 has 17 amino acids. In germline, CDR1 is SEHNR, CDR2 FQNEAQ (reference sequence). CDR3 sequence (DNA): TGTGCCAGCAGTCGGAGTTATACAGGGATGGGTAATGAAAAACTGTTTTTT. Translation: CASSRSYTGMGNEKLFF.

The chain recombines TRBV2 with TRBJ2-7, with a weak D call TRBD2 (6 bases). Germline values: CDR1 SNHLY, CDR2 FYNNEI. There are 14 residues in the CDR3. V was cut by 5 bases and J by 3 bases, with 14 bases left in between. DNA of the CDR3: TGTGCCAGCAGTCTTGGACTACTAGGCTACGAGCAGTACTTC. Translated: CASSLGLLGYEQYF.

The CDR3 loop reads CAIRREPGEQYF. CDR3 sequence (DNA): TGTGCCATCAGGAGGGAACCGGGCGAGCAGTACTTC. The J gene is TRBJ2-7, the V gene TRBV10-3; possible D gene TRBD2, 5 bases. The V gene's germline CDR1 is ENHRY and CDR2 SYGVKD. Trimming left V 6 bases short and J 6 bases short, with 12 bases between. The CDR3 runs to 12 residues.

Turning to this clone: The sample contains more than one DNA sequence encoding this CDR3. This chain joins TRBV20-1 and TRBJ1-2; tentatively, D is TRBD1 (5 bases). V was pared by 3 bases and J by 6 bases, with 8 bases between. The CDR3 consists of 11 residues. From germline, CDR1 is DFQATT and CDR2 SNEGSKA (reference sequence). This CDR3 reads CSASSGDGYTF. The DNA for the CDR3 is TGCAGTGCTAGCTCGGGGGATGGCTACACCTTC.

The chain employs TRBV5-4 and TRBJ1-2, with D tentatively TRBD1 (5 bases). Trimming left V 6 bases short and J 5 bases short, with 23 bases between. Per germline, CDR1 SGHNT and CDR2 YYREEE (reference sequence). CDR3 length equals 16 residues. CDR3 residues: CASITTNPGRGYGYTF. The CDR3 DNA reads as TGTGCCAGCATCACAACCAATCCAGGGCGGGGGTATGGCTACACCTTC.

This clone showed up just once. The genes are TRBV5-1 and TRBJ2-1; the match to TRBD2 covers 7 bases. V gave up 0 bases and J gave up 0 bases; unmatched junction bases: 3. The V gene's germline CDR1 is SGHRS and CDR2 YFSETQ. CDR3 size: 16 residues. The CDR3 region is CASSLVGGSSYNEQFF. The CDR3 nucleotides read TGCGCCAGCAGCTTGGTGGGCGGGAGCTCCTACAATGAGCAGTTCTTC. The full variable domain, rest sourced from reference TRBV5-1 and TRBJ2-1, is KAGVTQTPRYLIKTRGQQVTLSCSPISGHRSVSWYQQTPGQGLQFLFEYFSETQRNKGNFPGRFSGRQFSNSRSEMNVSTLELGDSALYLCASSLVGGSSYNEQFFGPGTRLTVL.

This rearrangement joins TRBV10-3 to TRBJ1-2; D gene unclear. Trimming removed 1 base at V and 0 bases at J, with 9 bases between. The CDR3 length is 15 residues. CDR1 and CDR2 from the germline V gene are ENHRY and SYGVKD. The CDR3 nucleotides read TGTGCCATCAGTGAGTGGGCAGGATCTAACTATGGCTACACCTTC. It yields the protein CAISEWAGSNYGYTF.

This sequence joins TRBV5-4 and TRBJ2-5; the match to TRBD1 covers 7 bases. V shed 3 bases, J shed 12 bases, and the junction held 8 bases outside the gene matches. The CDR3 totals 12 residues. Germline lookup yields CDR1 SGHNT and CDR2 YYREEE (reference sequence). The CDR3 spells CASSSMTGLEYF. For the CDR3, the DNA is TGTGCCAGCAGCTCTATGACAGGGCTTGAGTACTTC.

This clone has a single count. The J gene is TRBJ2-3, the V gene TRBV4-3, with 7 positions matching TRBD1. Losses at the gene ends were 0 bases for V and 5 bases for J; bases not matched to a gene: 11. This CDR3 spans 17 amino acids. In germline, CDR1 is LGHNA, CDR2 YSLEER. The DNA of the CDR3 is TGCGCCAGCAGCCAAGATAGACAGGGTTTCGGACAAGATACGCAGTATTTT. This codes for CASSQDRQGFGQDTQYF.